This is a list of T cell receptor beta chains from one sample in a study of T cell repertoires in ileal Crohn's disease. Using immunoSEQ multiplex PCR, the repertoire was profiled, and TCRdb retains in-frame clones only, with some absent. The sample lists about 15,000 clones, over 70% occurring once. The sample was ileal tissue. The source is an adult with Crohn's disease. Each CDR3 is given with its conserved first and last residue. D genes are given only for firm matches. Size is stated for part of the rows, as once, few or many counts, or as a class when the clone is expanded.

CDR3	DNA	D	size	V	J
CASSPGDSRSYGYTF	TGTGCCAGTAGTCCAGGGGACAGTCGCTCCTATGGCTACACCTTC	TRBD1	.	TRBV19	TRBJ1-2
CSVGTGTYNEQFF	TGCAGCGTTGGGACAGGGACGTACAATGAGCAGTTCTTC	TRBD1	once	TRBV29-1	TRBJ2-1
CASSVGLDTTTYEQYF	TGTGCCAGCAGCGTAGGGTTGGACACGACGACCTACGAGCAGTACTTC	.	once	TRBV9	TRBJ2-7
CASSLMEALIYEQYF	TGTGCCAGCAGCTTAATGGAGGCCTTGATCTACGAGCAGTACTTC	.	few	TRBV7-2	TRBJ2-7
CSVRGRMNTEAFF	TGCAGCGTTCGCGGACGGATGAACACTGAAGCTTTCTTT	.	.	TRBV29-1	TRBJ1-1
CAWSPQGLHTEAFF	TGTGCCTGGAGTCCCCAGGGGCTGCACACTGAAGCTTTCTTT	.	.	TRBV30	TRBJ1-1
CASSVGLGDNYGYTF	TGTGCCAGCAGCGTAGGACTTGGGGATAACTATGGCTACACCTTC	.	.	TRBV9	TRBJ1-2
CASSLEVGSEQYF	TGTGCCAGCAGCTTGGAAGTGGGGTCCGAGCAGTACTTC	.	.	TRBV5-4	TRBJ2-7
CASSRDAGGYEQYF	TGCGCCAGCAGCCGGGACGCCGGGGGCTACGAGCAGTACTTC	.	.	TRBV4-3	TRBJ2-7
CASSFEDEQFF	TGTGCCAGCAGCTTTGAAGATGAGCAGTTCTTC	.	.	TRBV5-4	TRBJ2-1
CASSPPGDGEQYF	TGTGCCAGCAGCCCCCCGGGGGACGGCGAGCAGTACTTC	.	.	TRBV28	TRBJ2-7
CASSEIREYTEAFF	TGCGCCAGCAGTGAAATAAGGGAGTACACTGAAGCTTTCTTT	.	.	TRBV10-1	TRBJ1-1
CASSLALAGGQETQYF	TGTGCCAGCAGCTTGGCGCTAGCGGGGGGGCAAGAGACCCAGTACTTC	TRBD2	few	TRBV5-4	TRBJ2-5
CASSKTTGGRTEAFF	TGTGCCAGTAGTAAAACGACAGGGGGTAGGACTGAAGCTTTCTTT	TRBD1	.	TRBV19	TRBJ1-1
CASSALSHVYLKGYEQYF	TGCGCCAGCAGCGCCCTTTCGCATGTCTACCTAAAAGGCTACGAGCAGTACTTC	.	.	TRBV5-1	TRBJ2-7
CASSEYGAGPYGYTF	TGTGCCAGCAGTGAATATGGAGCGGGACCGTATGGCTACACCTTC	.	.	TRBV2	TRBJ1-2
CASSLVGGWEQYF	TGTGCCAGCAGCTTGGTGGGGGGTTGGGAGCAGTACTTC	.	once	TRBV5-5	TRBJ2-7
CASSSNTGELFF	TGTGCCAGCAGCTCGAACACCGGGGAGCTGTTTTTT	.	.	TRBV7-9	TRBJ2-2
CASSFGGAHGYTF	TGTGCCAGCAGTTTTGGTGGGGCGCATGGCTACACCTTC	.	.	TRBV27	TRBJ1-2
CATMSGGTEAFF	TGTGCCACCATGTCCGGGGGGACTGAAGCTTTCTTT	.	.	TRBV10-3	TRBJ1-1
CASSRRGYQETQYF	TGTGCCAGCAGTCGCAGGGGATACCAAGAGACCCAGTACTTC	.	.	TRBV5-4	TRBJ2-5
CASSLVRVGNTEAFF	TGTGCCAGCAGCTTAGTCAGGGTCGGGAACACTGAAGCTTTCTTT	.	.	TRBV7-2	TRBJ1-1
CASSFRMNTEAFF	TGTGCCAGCAGCTTTAGAATGAACACTGAAGCTTTCTTT	.	few	TRBV7-4	TRBJ1-1
CASNRQSSYNSPLHF	TGTGCCAGCAATCGACAGAGCTCCTATAATTCACCCCTCCACTTT	.	few	TRBV6-1	TRBJ1-6
CASSLSGRGYNSPLHF	TGTGCCAGCAGCTTATCAGGGCGCGGCTATAATTCACCCCTCCACTTT	.	.	TRBV7-3	TRBJ1-6
CSVEEWGARTGELFF	TGCAGCGTTGAAGAGTGGGGGGCTCGAACCGGGGAGCTGTTTTTT	.	.	TRBV29-1	TRBJ2-2
CSARARYEQYF	TGCAGTGCTAGAGCTAGGTACGAGCAGTACTTC	.	.	TRBV20-1	TRBJ2-7
CASSWDSGTEAFF	TGTGCCAGCTCGTGGGACAGCGGCACTGAAGCTTTCTTT	TRBD1	few	TRBV18	TRBJ1-1
CASSKGGKATTGELFF	TGTGCCAGCAGCAAGGGGGGGAAGGCCACCACCGGGGAGCTGTTTTTT	.	.	TRBV7-9	TRBJ2-2
CASSATGFAKNIQYF	TGTGCCAGCAGCGCTACAGGGTTCGCCAAAAACATTCAGTACTTC	.	few	TRBV11-2	TRBJ2-4
CASSSGTSYEQYF	TGTGCCAGCAGCTCCGGGACATCCTACGAGCAGTACTTC	.	.	TRBV5-4	TRBJ2-7
CASSPSQGAGNTIYF	TGTGCCAGCAGCCCCTCACAGGGGGCGGGGAACACCATATATTTT	TRBD1	once	TRBV7-2	TRBJ1-3
CASVGGGRASTDTQYF	TGCGCCAGCGTGGGCGGCGGGAGAGCGAGCACAGATACGCAGTATTTT	TRBD2	.	TRBV5-1	TRBJ2-3
CASSQDSLGLYQYF	TGCGCCAGCAGCCAAGATAGCTTAGGACTCTATCAGTACTTC	.	.	TRBV4-3	TRBJ2-7
CASSLAGHNEQFF	TGTGCCAGCAGCCTTGCAGGCCACAATGAGCAGTTCTTC	.	.	TRBV7-2	TRBJ2-1
CATRVGSDTQYF	TGTGCCACAAGAGTCGGGTCAGATACGCAGTATTTT	.	.	TRBV7-9	TRBJ2-3
CASSEGQVTDTQYF	TGTGCCAGCAGTGAGGGCCAGGTCACAGATACGCAGTATTTT	.	.	TRBV2	TRBJ2-3
CASRSSRTGSSYEQYF	TGTGCCAGTAGATCATCTAGGACAGGGAGCTCCTACGAGCAGTACTTC	TRBD1	few	TRBV19	TRBJ2-7
CAWTPGSGREPQHF	TGTGCCTGGACCCCCGGCTCGGGGAGAGAGCCCCAGCATTTT	.	.	TRBV30	TRBJ1-5